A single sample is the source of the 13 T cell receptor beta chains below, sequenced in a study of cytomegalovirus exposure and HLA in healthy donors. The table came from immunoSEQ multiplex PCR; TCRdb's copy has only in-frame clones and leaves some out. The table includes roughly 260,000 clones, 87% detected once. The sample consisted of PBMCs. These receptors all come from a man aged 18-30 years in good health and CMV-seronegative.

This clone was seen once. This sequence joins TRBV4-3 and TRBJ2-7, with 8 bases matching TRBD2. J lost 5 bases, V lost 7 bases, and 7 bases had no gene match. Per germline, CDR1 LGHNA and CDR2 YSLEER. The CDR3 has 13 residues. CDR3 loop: CASNYGTRNEQYF. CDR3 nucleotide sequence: TGCGCCAGCAACTACGGGACTAGAAACGAGCAGTACTTC.

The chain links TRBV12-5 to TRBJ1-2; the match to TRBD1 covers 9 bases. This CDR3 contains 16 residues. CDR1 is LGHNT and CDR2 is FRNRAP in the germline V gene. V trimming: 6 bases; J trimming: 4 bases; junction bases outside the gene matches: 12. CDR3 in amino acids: CASGLTRGDRVYGYTF. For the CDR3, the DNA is TGTGCTAGTGGCTTAACTCGCGGGGACAGGGTCTATGGCTACACCTTC.

The CDR3 nucleotides read TGCGCCAGCAGACCCACAGGCCTCAATCAGCCCCAGCATTTT. It is translated as CASRPTGLNQPQHF. The V gene is TRBV4-1, the J gene TRBJ1-5; perhaps TRBD1 as D (5 bases). The germline V gene encodes CDR1 MGHRA and CDR2 YSYEKL. CDR3 length: 14 residues. V shed 6 bases and J shed 3 bases, with 12 bases lying between them.

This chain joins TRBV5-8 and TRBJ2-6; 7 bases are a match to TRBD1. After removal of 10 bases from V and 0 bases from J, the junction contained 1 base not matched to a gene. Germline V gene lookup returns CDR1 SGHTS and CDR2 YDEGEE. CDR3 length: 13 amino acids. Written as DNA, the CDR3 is TGTGCCGGACAGGTCTCTGGGGCCAACGTCCTGACTTTC. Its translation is CAGQVSGANVLTF.

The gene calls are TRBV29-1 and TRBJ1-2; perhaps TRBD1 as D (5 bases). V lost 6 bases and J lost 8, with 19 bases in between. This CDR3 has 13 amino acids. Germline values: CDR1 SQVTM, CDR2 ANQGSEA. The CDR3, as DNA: TGCAGCGTCGGGGGGGAGCTATTAGGGGGCTACACCTTC. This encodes CSVGGELLGGYTF.

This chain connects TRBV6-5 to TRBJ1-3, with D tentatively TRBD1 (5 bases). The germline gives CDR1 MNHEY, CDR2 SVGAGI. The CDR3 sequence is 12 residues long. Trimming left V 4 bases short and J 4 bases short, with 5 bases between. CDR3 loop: CASSSGGNTIYF. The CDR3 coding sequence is TGTGCCAGCAGTTCAGGGGGAAACACCATATATTTT.

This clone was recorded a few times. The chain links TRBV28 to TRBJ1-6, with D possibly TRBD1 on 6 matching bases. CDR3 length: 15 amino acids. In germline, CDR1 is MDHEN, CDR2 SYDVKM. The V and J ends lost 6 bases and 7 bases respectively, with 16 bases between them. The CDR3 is CASSPGGGTNSPLHF. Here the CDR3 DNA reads TGTGCCAGCAGCCCCGGCGGTGGGACAAATTCACCCCTCCACTTT.

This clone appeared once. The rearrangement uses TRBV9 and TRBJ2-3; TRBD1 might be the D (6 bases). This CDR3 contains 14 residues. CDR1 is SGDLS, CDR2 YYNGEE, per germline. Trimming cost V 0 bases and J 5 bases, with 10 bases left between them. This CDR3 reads CASSVGRGQDTQYF. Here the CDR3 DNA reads TGTGCCAGCAGCGTAGGCAGGGGACAAGATACGCAGTATTTT.

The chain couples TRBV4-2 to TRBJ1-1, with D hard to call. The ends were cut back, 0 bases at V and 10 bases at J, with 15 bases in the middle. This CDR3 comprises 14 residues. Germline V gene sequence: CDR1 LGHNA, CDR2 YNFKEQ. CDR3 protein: CASSQEIGLSRAFF. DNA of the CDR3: TGTGCCAGCAGCCAAGAGATTGGTCTAAGTCGAGCTTTCTTT.

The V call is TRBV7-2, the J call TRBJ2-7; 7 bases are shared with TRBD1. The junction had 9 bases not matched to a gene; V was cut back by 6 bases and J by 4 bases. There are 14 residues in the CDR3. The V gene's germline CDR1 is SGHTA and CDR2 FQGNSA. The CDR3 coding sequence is TGTGCCAGCAGTTTCCGGGACAGCCCTTACGAGCAGTACTTC. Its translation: CASSFRDSPYEQYF.

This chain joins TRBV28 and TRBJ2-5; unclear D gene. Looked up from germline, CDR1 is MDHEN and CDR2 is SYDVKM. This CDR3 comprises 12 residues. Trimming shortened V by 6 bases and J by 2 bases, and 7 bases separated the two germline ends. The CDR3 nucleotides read TGTGCCAGCAGCTCGAGGCAAGAGACCCAGTACTTC. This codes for CASSSRQETQYF.

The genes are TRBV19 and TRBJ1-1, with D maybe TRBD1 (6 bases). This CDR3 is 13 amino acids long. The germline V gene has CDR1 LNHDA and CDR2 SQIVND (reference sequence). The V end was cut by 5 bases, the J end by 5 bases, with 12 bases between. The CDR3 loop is CASSLRDITEAFF. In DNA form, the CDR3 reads TGTGCCAGTAGTCTCCGGGACATTACTGAAGCTTTCTTT.

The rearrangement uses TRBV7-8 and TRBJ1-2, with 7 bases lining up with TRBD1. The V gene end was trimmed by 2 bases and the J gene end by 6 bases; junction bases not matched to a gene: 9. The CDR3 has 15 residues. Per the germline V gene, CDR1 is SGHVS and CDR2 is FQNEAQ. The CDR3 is CASSLRTGGDNGYTF. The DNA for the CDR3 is TGTGCCAGCAGCTTAAGGACAGGTGGGGATAATGGCTACACCTTC.